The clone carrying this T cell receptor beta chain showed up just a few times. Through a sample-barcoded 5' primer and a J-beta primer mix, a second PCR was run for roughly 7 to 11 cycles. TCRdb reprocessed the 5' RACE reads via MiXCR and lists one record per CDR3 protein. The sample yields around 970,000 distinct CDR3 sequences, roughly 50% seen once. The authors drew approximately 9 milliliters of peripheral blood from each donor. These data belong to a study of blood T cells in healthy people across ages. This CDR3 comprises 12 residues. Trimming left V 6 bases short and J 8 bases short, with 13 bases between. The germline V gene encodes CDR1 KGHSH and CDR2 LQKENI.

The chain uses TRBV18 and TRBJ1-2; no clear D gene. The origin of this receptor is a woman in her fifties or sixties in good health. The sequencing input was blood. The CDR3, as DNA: TGTGCCAGCTCCATAGACGGACGCGGCTACACCTTC. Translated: CASSIDGRGYTF.